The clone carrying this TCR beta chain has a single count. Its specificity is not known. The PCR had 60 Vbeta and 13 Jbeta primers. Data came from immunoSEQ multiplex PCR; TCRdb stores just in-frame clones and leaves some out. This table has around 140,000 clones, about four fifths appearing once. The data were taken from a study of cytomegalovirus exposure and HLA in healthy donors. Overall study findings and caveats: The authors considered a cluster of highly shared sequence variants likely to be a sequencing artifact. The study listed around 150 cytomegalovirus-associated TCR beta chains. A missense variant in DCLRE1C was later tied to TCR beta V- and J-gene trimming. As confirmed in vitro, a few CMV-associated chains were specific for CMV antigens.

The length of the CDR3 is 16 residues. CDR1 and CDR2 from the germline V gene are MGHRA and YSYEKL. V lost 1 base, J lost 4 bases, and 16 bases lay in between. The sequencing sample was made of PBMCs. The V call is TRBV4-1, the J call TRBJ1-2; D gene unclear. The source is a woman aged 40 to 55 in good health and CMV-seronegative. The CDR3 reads CASSQGNTLSGYGYTF. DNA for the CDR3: TGCGCCAGCAGCCAAGGTAACACCTTGTCTGGCTATGGCTACACCTTC.